This TCR beta chain came from a study of cytomegalovirus exposure and HLA in healthy donors. Overall study findings and caveats: Equally common other TCR beta chains were less clonally expanded than HLA-associated ones, a later analysis found. Because they were indistinguishable, some V segments, including TRBV6-2 and TRBV6-3, were excluded. The authors considered a cluster of highly shared sequence variants likely to be a sequencing artifact.

Amplification used 60 Vbeta primers and 13 Jbeta primers. Profiled with immunoSEQ multiplex PCR; TCRdb holds only in-frame clones, not every one. The sample yields about 160,000 clones, 80% to 90% seen once. As to this clone: What it recognizes is unknown.

Germline V lookup: CDR1 SGDLS, CDR2 YYNGEE. The ends were cut back, 0 bases at V and 5 bases at J, with 15 bases in the middle. The CDR3 sequence is 16 residues long. Sequenced sample: PBMCs. The sequence was collected from a man in his late teens or twenties in good health and CMV-seropositive. The gene calls are TRBV9 and TRBJ2-4; no definite D call. The CDR3 spells CASSVDKPFGQNIQYF. The CDR3 DNA follows: TGTGCCAGCAGCGTAGACAAGCCCTTTGGGCAAAACATTCAGTACTTC. The complete variable domain, with remaining parts taken from reference TRBV9 and TRBJ2-4, reads DSGVTQTPKHLITATGQRVTLRCSPRSGDLSVYWYQQSLDQGLQFLIQYYNGEERAKGNILERFSAQQFPDLHSELNLSSLELGDSALYFCASSVDKPFGQNIQYFGAGTRLSVL.